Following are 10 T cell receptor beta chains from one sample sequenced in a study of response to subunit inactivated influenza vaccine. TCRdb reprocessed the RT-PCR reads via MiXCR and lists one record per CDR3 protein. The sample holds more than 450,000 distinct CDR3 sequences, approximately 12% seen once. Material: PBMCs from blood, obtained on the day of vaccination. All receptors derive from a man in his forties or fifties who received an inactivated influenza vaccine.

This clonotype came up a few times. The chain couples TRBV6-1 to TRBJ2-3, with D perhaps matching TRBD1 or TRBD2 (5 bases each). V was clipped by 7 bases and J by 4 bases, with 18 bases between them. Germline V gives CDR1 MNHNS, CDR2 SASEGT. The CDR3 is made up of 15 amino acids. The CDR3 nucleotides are TGTGCCAGCATCAACGGACACCCCGGGGCAGATACGCAGTATTTT. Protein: CASINGHPGADTQYF.

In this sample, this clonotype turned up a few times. CDR3 amino acids: CASSQDSGLAVLNEQFF. The DNA of the CDR3 is TGTGCCAGCAGCCAAGATTCGGGGCTAGCGGTTTTGAATGAGCAGTTCTTC. The V call is TRBV4-2, the J call TRBJ2-1, with 7 bases lining up with TRBD2. There are 17 residues in the CDR3. Germline values: CDR1 LGHNA, CDR2 YNFKEQ. The J segment lost 7 bases and the V segment lost 0 bases, leaving 12 bases of the junction unmatched.

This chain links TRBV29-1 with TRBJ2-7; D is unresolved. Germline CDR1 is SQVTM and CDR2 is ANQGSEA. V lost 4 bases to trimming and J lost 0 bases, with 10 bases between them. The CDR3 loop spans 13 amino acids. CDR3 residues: CSVAGWSSYEQYF. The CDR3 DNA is TGCAGCGTTGCGGGTTGGTCCTCCTACGAGCAGTACTTC.

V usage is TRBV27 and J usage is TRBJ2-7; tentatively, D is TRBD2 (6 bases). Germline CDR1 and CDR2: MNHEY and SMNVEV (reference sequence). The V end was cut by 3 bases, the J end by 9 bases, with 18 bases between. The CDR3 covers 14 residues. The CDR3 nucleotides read TGTGCCAGCAGTTTGTCTAGGGATGGCGGGGCGCAGTACTTC. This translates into CASSLSRDGGAQYF.

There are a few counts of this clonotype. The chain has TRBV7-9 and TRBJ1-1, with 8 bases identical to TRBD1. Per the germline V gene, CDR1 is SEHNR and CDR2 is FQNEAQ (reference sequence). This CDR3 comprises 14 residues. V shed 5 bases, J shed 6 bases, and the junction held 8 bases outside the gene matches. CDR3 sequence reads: CASSDRQGLSEAFF. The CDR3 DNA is TGTGCCAGCAGCGACCGACAGGGGTTATCTGAAGCTTTCTTT.

The CDR3 is CASSLAGGGGSWGEQFF. The DNA of the CDR3 is TGTGCCAGCAGCTTAGCGGGCGGCGGGGGGTCATGGGGGGAGCAGTTCTTC. The J gene is TRBJ2-1, the V gene TRBV7-2, with TRBD2 matching over 8 bases. Per the germline V gene, CDR1 is SGHTA and CDR2 is FQGNSA. The CDR3 covers 17 residues. V lost 0 bases and J lost 10; bases outside the gene matches: 14.

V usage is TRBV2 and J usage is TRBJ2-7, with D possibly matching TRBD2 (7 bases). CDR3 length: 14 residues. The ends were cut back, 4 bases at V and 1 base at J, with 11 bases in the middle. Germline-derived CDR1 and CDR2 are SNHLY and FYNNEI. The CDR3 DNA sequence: TGTGCCAGCAGTGGTGGGAGGGGGTCCTACGAGCAGTACTTC. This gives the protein CASSGGRGSYEQYF.

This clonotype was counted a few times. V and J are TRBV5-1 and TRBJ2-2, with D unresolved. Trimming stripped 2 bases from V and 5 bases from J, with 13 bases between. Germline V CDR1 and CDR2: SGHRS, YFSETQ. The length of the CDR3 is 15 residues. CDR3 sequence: CASSFRLGRTGELFF. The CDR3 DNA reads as TGCGCCAGCAGCTTCCGACTCGGCAGGACCGGGGAGCTGTTTTTT.

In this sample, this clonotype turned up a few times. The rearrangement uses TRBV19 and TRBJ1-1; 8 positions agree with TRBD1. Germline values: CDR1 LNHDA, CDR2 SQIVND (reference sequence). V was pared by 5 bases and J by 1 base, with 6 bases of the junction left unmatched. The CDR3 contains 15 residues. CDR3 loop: CASSVQGVTNTEAFF. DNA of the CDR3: TGTGCCAGTAGTGTACAGGGGGTGACGAACACTGAAGCTTTCTTT. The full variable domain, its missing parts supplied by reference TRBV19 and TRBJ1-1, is DGGITQSPKYLFRKEGQNVTLSCEQNLNHDAMYWYRQDPGQGLRLIYYSQIVNDFQKGDIAEGYSVSREKKESFPLTVTSAQKNPTAFYLCASSVQGVTNTEAFFGQGTRLTVV.

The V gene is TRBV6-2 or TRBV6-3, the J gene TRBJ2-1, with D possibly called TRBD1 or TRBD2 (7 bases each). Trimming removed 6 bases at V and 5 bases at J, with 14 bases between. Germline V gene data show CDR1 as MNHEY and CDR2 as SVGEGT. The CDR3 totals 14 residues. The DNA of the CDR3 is TGTGCCAGCAGCTCTCAGGGGGGGCACAATGAGCAGTTCTTC. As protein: CASSSQGGHNEQFF.